This T cell receptor (beta chain) was sequenced during a study of post-analysis software for immune sequencing data (dated by TCRdb to 2015 to 2017). General notes on the study: Relapsing-remitting, secondary progressive and progressive-relapsing multiple sclerosis were recorded as disease courses, and subtype annotation was lacking for some patients. A subset of samples was prepared in parallel using single-end sample barcoding, then pooled and co-amplified after Illumina adapter ligation. Patient repertoires were compared against 11 to 12 previously published healthy control repertoires from donors aged about 6 to 26 years.

Concerning this clonotype: Its antigen is not yet known. Base qualities were left out, and no much larger clone turns up one base away.

The library was generated by PCR. The sequencing machine was an Illumina HiSeq 2500. To reduce PCR and sequencing biases, unique molecular identifiers were incorporated into the TCR beta cDNA libraries. Around 500,000 cDNA molecules were obtained for every 1 to 10 million input T cells, so each molecule roughly corresponded to one T cell. The patient libraries were prepared and sequenced with the same protocol used for the earlier healthy control dataset. Samples belonging to the same batch were prepared together, multiplexed and sequenced on a shared HiSeq lane. Per the original workflow: Raw barcoded reads were processed with MIGEC, discarding single-read molecular identifier groups before consensus assembly and CDR3 extraction. Clonotype tables were post-analysed with VDJtools, and diversity was normalized by down-sampling all datasets to the smallest sample size. To correct batch-related cross-sample contamination, repertoire overlap clustering matched CDR3 amino acid sequences but not nucleotide sequences. TCRdb cleaned the public reads at Q25 with fastp, built clones with MiXCR and kept in-frame beta chains. When rows share a CDR3 protein, they turn into one entry using the most common DNA and genes. TCRdb, not the original authors, processed these V and J calls. The sample yields about 400,000 distinct CDR3 sequences; roughly 36% were counted once. 13% of the sample is in the top ten clones.

TCR beta repertoires were profiled from peripheral blood of approximately 13 young patients with multiple sclerosis to demonstrate the VDJtools post-analysis software. The multiple sclerosis patients were children and adolescents ranging in age from roughly 6 to 16 years. The germline V gene (reference sequence) provides CDR1 SGHNT and CDR2 YYREEE. V gives up 1 base and J gives up 5 bases, and the segment between their germline ends measures 12 bases. Spanning cysteine to phenylalanine, the CDR3 consists of 15 amino acids. Here the CDR3 DNA is all that survives: 45 bases in frame from base 1. The research as a whole found: Several TRBV segments, including TRBV5-6, TRBV5-1 and TRBV20-1, were significantly more frequent in patients than controls. Significantly lower normalized Chao1 diversity was found in multiple sclerosis patients than in controls, suggesting substantial peripheral T-cell clonal expansion. When samples were clustered directly using the F measure, samples prepared in the same batch co-clustered strongly, which prompted a batch-effect correction. The multiple sclerosis patient group was slightly younger than the control group.

The receptor was isolated from a girl aged 5-17 years with multiple sclerosis. Recombination connected TRBV5-4 to TRBJ2-2; the D gene is perhaps TRBD1, on 5 matching bases. The sequenced sample consisted of blood. The nucleotide sequence reads TGTGCCAGCAGCTTGATGGACGGACAAACCGGGGAGCTGTTTTTT. It translates as CASSLMDGQTGELFF.